This TCR beta chain is from a study of post-analysis software for immune sequencing data. Study background: Patients had relapsing-remitting, secondary progressive or progressive-relapsing multiple sclerosis; some lacked subtype. Broader study findings: Same-batch samples co-clustered strongly by F measure. Comparison of patients with controls showed a handful of TRBV segments more frequent in patients, TRBV5-6, TRBV5-1 and TRBV20-1 among them. Controls significantly exceeded multiple sclerosis patients in normalized Chao1 diversity.

With 4 bases removed from V and 1 base from J, the gap between germline ends came to 13 bases. This CDR3 is built from 15 residues. Unique molecular identifiers were carried by the TCR beta cDNA libraries. T cells numbering roughly 0.85 to 11 million gave rise to about 540,000 cDNA molecules. TCRdb passed the PCR reads through MiXCR, listing each CDR3 protein once. In the table there are around 700,000 distinct CDR3 sequences, about 60% of which are singletons. For this clonotype: Its cognate antigen is unknown.

The receptor's source is a girl aged 2 to 10 with multiple sclerosis. The sample comprised blood. The V and J genes are TRBV12-3 or TRBV12-4 and TRBJ1-2; weak D call: TRBD1 (6 bases). The DNA of the CDR3 is TGTGCCAGCAGTTCCCGGGGAGGGGGTAACTATGGCTACACCTTC. The encoded protein is CASSSRGGGNYGYTF.